This T cell receptor beta chain was obtained from a study of PD-L1 blockade in urothelial cancer (dated by TCRdb to the late 2010s). For the study in its entirety: All patients started therapy around 2014 and received atezolizumab 1,200 mg intravenously every 3 weeks. About 85% of the roughly 29 patients were identified as males with urothelial cancer of bladder origin, and a prior smoking history was reported by 18 of 29 patients. Pretreatment tumor samples and matched peripheral blood, collected serially before and after atezolizumab treatment, underwent TCR sequencing. Fewer than ten patients reached durable clinical benefit, while some 21 patients did not. In the same patients, whole exome sequencing and RNA sequencing of pretreatment tumors were performed in addition to TCR sequencing. The study, an exploratory multi-omic analysis, examined somatic, immune and clinical correlates of response to PD-L1 blockade with atezolizumab in urothelial cancer. Durable clinical benefit meant progression-free survival longer than 6 months, and TCR features were also tested against progression-free and overall survival. Blood samples were analyzed 3 weeks after the start of treatment (second dose) and 6 weeks after the start of treatment. A median of about 150,000 T cells and tens of thousands of unique TCRs was obtained from blood samples, and a median clonality of around 0.08 was observed. An ECOG performance status of 0 or 1 was recorded for the patients, and 0 to 3 prior chemotherapy regimens had been received by the patients. Around 30 patients had pretreatment blood TCR-seq, some 25 had at least one posttreatment blood collection, and some 25 had tumor TCR-seq.

Study-level results and caveats: Improved progression-free and overall survival was found to be associated with pretreatment peripheral blood TCR clonality below the median. Among patients with durable benefit, tumor-associated TCR clones showed greater expansion in peripheral blood 3 weeks after treatment started (n ≈ 20, p = 0.022). Because the sample size was small (n of about 30) and many of the analyses were exploratory, the results are meant to be hypothesis-generating.

A note on this clone: Its antigen remains undetermined. The record has no base qualities; no much larger clone is one base away.

A total of roughly 30 patients with locally advanced or metastatic urothelial carcinoma, treated at Memorial Sloan Kettering on a trial protocol, made up the cohort. Peripheral blood mononuclear cells were collected from each patient pretreatment and during treatment, giving between 1 and 8 total time points per patient. The Qiagen DNeasy Blood extraction kit was used to purify genomic DNA from total PBMCs and tumor samples. PBMCs were collected pretreatment and during treatment and were isolated and stored as previously described. Synthetic TCR analog templates were spiked into each PCR so that absolute template abundance could be estimated from read counts. The immunoSEQ assay was used to amplify TCRbeta CDR3 regions from genomic DNA with bias-controlled V and J gene primers. Rearranged TCRbeta segments were sequenced at approximately 20X coverage. The study's processing was this. Sequencing errors were corrected by clustering and CDR3s were annotated against IMGT to assign V, D and J genes. Out-of-frame and stop-codon sequences were excluded, and only productive TCRbeta rearrangements were used in downstream analyses. To compute clonality, Shannon entropy was normalized by the log of the number of unique productive sequences and then subtracted from one. Clones differing between time points or between blood and tumor were identified using Fisher's exact test with Benjamini-Hochberg correction, with an adjusted p below 0.01 applied as the threshold. In its TCRdb copy, this immuneACCESS table keeps in-frame sequences only and misses some clones. Where compared with another copy, unresolved V genes explain less than half of these, and the others have no known cause. That table gives V, J and clone size, and the DNA gave D and trimming. This sample comprises about 110,000 clones, about 85% of them detected only once. The ten largest make up 2% to 3% of the sample.

The receptor's source is a man between 50 and 59 years old with urothelial cancer. The sequenced sample was PBMCs, obtained around atezolizumab (anti-PD-L1) treatment.

Here is the DNA: TGTGCCAGCAGTGACCGGGACAGGGGCACCGGGGAGCTGTTTTTT. It encodes CASSDRDRGTGELFF. Rearrangement joined TRBV6-1 to TRBJ2-2, with 10 junctional bases fitting TRBD1. There are 15 amino acids in the CDR3, from cysteine to phenylalanine inclusive. Only the CDR3 region is kept as DNA, spanning 45 bases read in frame from base 1. For CDR1 and CDR2, the germline V gene lists MNHNS and SASEGT. V is trimmed back by 3 bases and J by 4 bases, and the junction contains 2 bases that no gene match accounts for.